Reported below is one T cell receptor (beta chain). The data were obtained in a study of blood T cell repertoires in COVID-19. Study information: The analysed material was cDNA or gDNA that came from T cells, B-cell-depleted T cells, or PBMCs.

As processed by the authors: Amplified reference gene primers provided the basis for estimating nucleated cell counts. TCRdb's table, derived via immunoSEQ multiplex PCR, lists solely in-frame clones and lacks some. Clonal size and the V and J genes are those of that table, whereas D and trimming came from the DNA. Of roughly 140,000 clones in the sample, around nine tenths were seen once. The source material was peripheral blood. The clonotype was recovered from a man aged 45-65 years with active or convalescent COVID-19.

Here the CDR3 reads CASSALSPGNQPQHF. The DNA of the CDR3 is TGTGCCAGCAGTGCCCTCTCACCGGGCAATCAGCCCCAGCATTTT. This chain joins TRBV28 and TRBJ1-5; D is unresolved. The CDR3 totals 15 residues. The V gene lost 5 bases and the J gene lost 2 bases, with 13 bases spanning the gap. Germline lookup yields CDR1 MDHEN and CDR2 SYDVKM.